The 19 T cell receptor beta chains presented below share a single source sample, sequenced in a study of blood T cell repertoires in COVID-19. Assay: immunoSEQ multiplex PCR; the TCRdb copy retains only in-frame clones and omits some. The table includes 450,000 to 500,000 clones, 75% to 90% detected once. The sequenced material came from PBMCs or T cells enriched from blood (not recorded which). These receptors originate from a woman younger than 30 who had recovered from COVID-19.

V and J are TRBV5-1 and TRBJ2-2, with 8 positions matching TRBD2. Per germline, CDR1 SGHRS and CDR2 YFSETQ. The CDR3 contains 16 residues. V shed 4 bases and J 0 bases; nucleotides not matched to a gene: 5. CDR3 coding DNA: TGCGCCAGCAGCCCGGGGGGGACGACGAACACCGGGGAGCTGTTTTTT. Its translation is CASSPGGTTNTGELFF.

The chain joins TRBV7-8 to TRBJ1-1; 8 nucleotides align to TRBD1. The CDR3 sequence is 15 residues long. Germline-derived CDR1 and CDR2 are SGHVS and FQNEAQ. Unmatched junction bases numbered 7, after V lost 2 bases and J lost 5 bases. The CDR3 sequence is CASSLNGQGGTEAFF. CDR3 nucleotide sequence: TGTGCCAGCAGCTTAAACGGACAGGGAGGGACTGAAGCTTTCTTT.

V usage is TRBV19 and J usage is TRBJ2-7, with 7 bases fitting TRBD2. The V and J ends lost 3 bases and 9 bases, in that order; junction bases with no gene match: 11. CDR1 and CDR2 (germline): LNHDA, SQIVND (reference sequence). This CDR3 region has 14 residues. CDR3 region: CASSIRERGDPQYF. The CDR3, as DNA: TGTGCCAGTAGTATCCGGGAGCGGGGAGATCCGCAGTACTTC.

The rearrangement joins TRBV7-9 to TRBJ2-3; D is perhaps TRBD1 (5 bases). This CDR3 has 14 residues. Germline V gene sequence: CDR1 SEHNR, CDR2 FQNEAQ (reference sequence). V dropped 5 bases and J dropped 4 bases, with 13 bases sitting between them. The CDR3 protein is CASSPLATADTQYF. The CDR3 DNA reads as TGTGCCAGCAGCCCTCTCGCGACAGCAGATACGCAGTATTTT.

This clone was seen once. The chain employs TRBV18 and TRBJ2-7; possibly TRBD1 for D (7 bases). Trimming removed 3 bases from V and 2 bases from J, with 20 bases in between. Germline lookup yields CDR1 KGHSH and CDR2 LQKENI. This CDR3 is built from 17 residues. The CDR3 reads CASSPGTRRGEPYEQYF. Written as DNA, the CDR3 is TGTGCCAGCTCACCCGGAACCCGCAGGGGGGAGCCCTACGAGCAGTACTTC. Based on the CDR3 plus reference TRBV18 and TRBJ2-7, the full variable domain is NAGVMQNPRHLVRRRGQEARLRCSPMKGHSHVYWYRQLPEEGLKFMVYLQKENIIDESGMPKERFSAEFPKEGPSILRIQQVVRGDSAAYFCASSPGTRRGEPYEQYFGPGTRLTVT.

This chain joins TRBV7-2 and TRBJ2-5; TRBD2 aligns across 16 bases. Germline V CDR1 and CDR2: SGHTA, FQGNSA. The CDR3 extends over 18 amino acids. V was pared by 5 bases and J by 4 bases, with 10 bases of the junction left unmatched. CDR3 DNA: TGTGCCAGCAGCCCCTCGGGACTAGCGGGGGGGGTTGGAGAGACCCAGTACTTC. Protein sequence: CASSPSGLAGGVGETQYF.

In its sample, this clone was seen once. This chain joins TRBV6-1 and TRBJ2-3; TRBD2 might be the D (5 bases). Germline V CDR1 and CDR2: MNHNS, SASEGT. CDR3 length: 12 amino acids. V shed 0 bases and J shed 11 bases, with 9 bases lying between them. The CDR3 region is CASSEAGVWQYF. The CDR3 nucleotides are TGTGCCAGCAGTGAAGCGGGAGTCTGGCAGTATTTT.

This clone was found once. The chain employs TRBV18 and TRBJ2-1, with D perhaps matching TRBD2 (5 bases). The CDR3 is 17 residues long. Per the germline V gene, CDR1 is KGHSH and CDR2 is LQKENI. Trimming left V 2 bases short and J 4 bases short, with 18 bases between. CDR3 coding DNA: TGTGCCAGCTCACCAGAACACCGGACTCCAACTTACAATGAGCAGTTCTTC. Translating gives CASSPEHRTPTYNEQFF.

This clone was counted a single time. V gene TRBV19 combines with J gene TRBJ1-5; D uncertain. Trimming shortened V by 7 bases and J by 4 bases, and 11 bases separated the two germline ends. From germline, CDR1 is LNHDA and CDR2 SQIVND (reference sequence). The CDR3 consists of 13 residues. CDR3 nucleotide sequence: TGTGCCAGTATACGAGGGTGGAATCAGCCCCAGCATTTT. It codes for CASIRGWNQPQHF.

The rearrangement uses TRBV18 and TRBJ2-7; 7 positions match TRBD2. The CDR3 runs 14 residues. Unmatched junction bases numbered 3, after V lost 2 bases and J lost 2 bases. Looked up from germline, CDR1 is KGHSH and CDR2 is LQKENI. CDR3 amino acids: CASSPGEGTYEQYF. As DNA, the CDR3 is TGTGCCAGCTCACCAGGGGAGGGGACCTACGAGCAGTACTTC.

The chain employs TRBV13 and TRBJ2-1, with TRBD2 matching 7 bases. The CDR3 totals 17 residues. Looked up from germline, CDR1 is PRHDT and CDR2 is FYEKMQ (reference sequence). V lost 0 bases to trimming and J lost 7 bases; unmatched junction nucleotides: 12. The CDR3 sequence: CASSLGGLSGVKNEQFF. The DNA of the CDR3 is TGTGCCAGCAGCTTAGGGGGACTAAGCGGGGTAAAGAATGAGCAGTTCTTC. Combining the CDR3 with reference TRBV13 and TRBJ2-1 gives the whole variable domain AAGVIQSPRHLIKEKRETATLKCYPIPRHDTVYWYQQGPGQDPQFLISFYEKMQSDKGSIPDRFSAQQFSDYHSELNMSSLELGDSALYFCASSLGGLSGVKNEQFFGPGTRLTVL.

The CDR3: CASSQVTGRNYGYTF. Written as DNA, the CDR3 is TGTGCCAGCAGCCAAGTCACAGGGCGTAACTATGGCTACACCTTC. V usage is TRBV3-1 (or the pseudogene TRBV3-2) and J usage is TRBJ1-2; D perhaps matches TRBD1 (6 bases). Germline CDR1 is LGHDT and CDR2 is YNNKEL (reference sequence). This CDR3 comprises 15 residues. Trimming removed 1 base at V and 1 base at J, with 10 bases between.

J is TRBJ1-2 and V is TRBV10-2; 10 bases line up with TRBD1. The CDR3 spans 16 residues. Germline V gene sequence: CDR1 WSHSY, CDR2 SAAADI. V shed 7 bases, J shed 4 bases, and the junction held 12 bases outside the gene matches. In DNA, the CDR3 is TGCGCCAGCACCTGGACAGGGGGGGCTTATTGCTATGGCTACACCTTC. Its protein is CASTWTGGAYCYGYTF.

The chain links TRBV19 to TRBJ1-1; weak D call: TRBD1 (6 bases). Trimming pared 8 bases from V and 4 bases from J, leaving 20 bases between. The CDR3 sequence is 15 residues long. Germline V lookup: CDR1 LNHDA, CDR2 SQIVND (reference sequence). The CDR3 DNA follows: TGTGCCAGTGCCCCTTACACAGGGTTCACCACTGAAGCTTTCTTT. Its protein product is CASAPYTGFTTEAFF.

This chain connects TRBV3-1 (or the pseudogene TRBV3-2) to TRBJ2-7; TRBD2 matches 10 bases. The CDR3 has 16 amino acids. Germline CDR1 reads LGHDT; CDR2 reads YNNKEL (reference sequence). The ends lost 0 bases at V and 6 bases at J; junction bases unmatched: 8. The chain's CDR3 is CASSQDKSGGAGEQYF. The CDR3 coding sequence is TGTGCCAGCAGCCAAGATAAAAGCGGGGGGGCGGGCGAGCAGTACTTC.

This sequence joins TRBV18 and TRBJ1-1; 8 positions match TRBD1. Looked up from germline, CDR1 is KGHSH and CDR2 is LQKENI. CDR3 length: 18 residues. Trimming at V came to 1 base and at J to 4 bases, leaving 14 bases not matched to a gene. DNA of the CDR3: TGTGCCAGCTCACCACGGGGGAATGACAGGGGATATCCCACTGAAGCTTTCTTT. It specifies CASSPRGNDRGYPTEAFF.

This chain joins TRBV7-2 and TRBJ1-2; maybe TRBD1 (6 bases). Between the trimmed V and J ends, which lost 2 bases and 8 bases, there was a span of 12 bases. From germline, CDR1 is SGHTA and CDR2 FQGNSA. The CDR3 has 13 residues. CDR3 sequence (DNA): TGTGCCAGCAGCTTACAGGGGCCCTGGGGCTACACCTTC. Amino acids: CASSLQGPWGYTF. The full variable domain, completed using reference TRBV7-2 and TRBJ1-2, is GAGVSQSPSNKVTEKGKDVELRCDPISGHTALYWYRQSLGQGLEFLIYFQGNSAPDKSGLPSDRFSAERTGGSVSTLTIQRTQQEDSAVYLCASSLQGPWGYTFGSGTRLTVV.

This chain links TRBV5-6 with TRBJ1-3; D uncertain. Germline assignment: CDR1 SGHDT and CDR2 YYEEEE. V lost 1 base and J 0 bases, leaving 14 bases between the germline ends. CDR3 length equals 17 residues. The CDR3 nucleotides are TGTGCCAGCAGCTTGTTCGAACCTACGCACTCTGGAAACACCATATATTTT. This translates into CASSLFEPTHSGNTIYF.

In its sample, this clone was seen once. The rearrangement links TRBV11-3 to TRBJ2-5, with 9 bases aligning to TRBD2. Germline-derived CDR1 and CDR2 are SGHNT and YENEEA. After removal of 5 bases from V and 4 bases from J, the junction contained 8 bases not matched to a gene. This CDR3 is 15 amino acids long. The CDR3 coding sequence is TGTGCCAGCAGCCCGGGCGGGGGGGCCACAGAGACCCAGTACTTC. Protein sequence: CASSPGGGATETQYF. Filled out from reference TRBV11-3 and TRBJ2-5, the complete variable domain reads EAGVVQSPRYKIIEKKQPVAFWCNPISGHNTLYWYLQNLGQGPELLIRYENEEAVDDSQLPKDRFSAERLKGVDSTLKIQPAELGDSAVYLCASSPGGGATETQYFGPGTRLLVL.